Presented here are 21 T cell receptor beta chains from one specimen sequenced in a study of blood T cell repertoires in COVID-19. Some clones are missing from TCRdb's copy, which holds only in-frame ones; the method was immunoSEQ multiplex PCR. The sample lists about 94,000 clones, about 89% occurring once. Material: peripheral blood. These TCRs come from a human donor with acute or convalescent COVID-19. The donor label of this sample is uncertain.

V gene TRBV6-5 combines with J gene TRBJ2-2; no reliable D call. The germline V gene encodes CDR1 MNHEY and CDR2 SVGAGI. V dropped 7 bases and J dropped 8 bases, with 11 bases sitting between them. The length of the CDR3 is 12 residues. The CDR3 bases are TGTGCCAGCACCCCCCCAGGTGGGGAGCTGTTTTTT. Translating gives CASTPPGGELFF.

A single count supports this clone. The chain carries TRBV7-3 and TRBJ2-3; unclear D gene. CDR1 is SGHTA and CDR2 is FQGTGA in the germline V gene. The CDR3 is 12 amino acids. V gave up 4 bases and J gave up 3 bases, with 5 bases separating them. In nucleotides, the CDR3 is TGTGCCAGCAGCTCCAGTACAGATACGCAGTATTTT. Its translation: CASSSSTDTQYF.

This clone has a single count. V and J are TRBV3-1 (or the pseudogene TRBV3-2) and TRBJ2-7; D possibly corresponds to TRBD1 (6 bases). Germline V gene sequence: CDR1 LGHDT, CDR2 YNNKEL (reference sequence). Trimming removed 1 base at V and 6 bases at J, with 19 bases between. The CDR3 totals 16 residues. The CDR3 reads CASSQGSATGTAEQYF. CDR3 nucleotides: TGTGCCAGCAGCCAAGGGAGCGCGACAGGTACTGCCGAGCAGTACTTC.

The rearrangement joins TRBV10-2 to TRBJ1-2; 10 nucleotides line up with TRBD1. In germline, CDR1 is WSHSY, CDR2 SAAADI. This CDR3 is 16 amino acids long. V lost 6 bases, J lost 6 bases, and 13 bases stayed unmatched. The CDR3 here is CASRDSTGGYGDGYTF. CDR3 bases: TGCGCCAGCAGAGATTCGACAGGGGGCTATGGGGATGGCTACACCTTC.

J is TRBJ1-2 and V is TRBV15; D is unclear. Germline assignment: CDR1 LNHNV and CDR2 YYDKDF (reference sequence). V was cut by 4 bases and J by 5 bases, with 20 bases left in between. The CDR3 consists of 16 residues. The CDR3 loop reads CATSKPANSGSYGYTF. CDR3 bases: TGTGCCACCAGCAAACCGGCCAATTCGGGTTCATATGGCTACACCTTC.

The rearrangement joins TRBV19 to TRBJ2-3; 10 positions agree with TRBD2. The CDR3 has 16 residues. Germline V gives CDR1 LNHDA, CDR2 SQIVND (reference sequence). The V gene end was trimmed by 7 bases and the J gene end by 0 bases; junction bases not matched to a gene: 7. The CDR3 DNA reads as TGTGCCAGTAACCCTAGCGGGGGAACTAGCACAGATACGCAGTATTTT. This codes for CASNPSGGTSTDTQYF.

The V gene is TRBV6-5, the J gene TRBJ2-1; 8 bases fit TRBD1. The junction had 7 bases not matched to a gene; V was cut back by 7 bases and J by 2 bases. The length of the CDR3 is 15 residues. Germline CDR1 and CDR2: MNHEY and SVGAGI. CDR3 sequence: CASTRQGLAYNEQFF. In DNA, the CDR3 is TGTGCCAGCACCAGACAGGGGTTGGCCTACAATGAGCAGTTCTTC.

The chain combines TRBV6-2 or TRBV6-3 with TRBJ1-1; a possible D gene is TRBD1 (5 bases). Trimming took off 2 bases at V and 3 bases at J, with 13 bases between the two ends. This CDR3 is 15 amino acids long. Germline CDR1 and CDR2: MNHEY and SVGEGT. The CDR3 sequence is CASSYLGGWDTEAFF. For the CDR3, the DNA is TGTGCCAGCAGTTACCTCGGGGGGTGGGACACTGAAGCTTTCTTT.

V and J are TRBV7-2 and TRBJ2-1, with 7 bases fitting TRBD2. The V segment lost 5 bases and the J segment 0 bases; nucleotides outside the gene matches: 4. The CDR3 loop spans 15 amino acids. Germline assignment: CDR1 SGHTA and CDR2 FQGNSA. CDR3 nucleotides: TGTGCCAGCAGCCACGGACTAGTCTCCTACAATGAGCAGTTCTTC. This sequence encodes CASSHGLVSYNEQFF.

This rearrangement joins TRBV5-4 to TRBJ1-1, with 7 bases aligning to TRBD1. Germline loops: CDR1 SGHNT, CDR2 YYREEE (reference sequence). This CDR3 region has 16 residues. With 1 base clipped from V and 0 bases from J, the junction kept 6 bases outside the gene matches. The CDR3 sequence is CASSLFKGAVNTEAFF. CDR3 DNA: TGTGCCAGCAGCTTGTTTAAGGGGGCAGTGAACACTGAAGCTTTCTTT.

This clone was picked up one time. This chain uses TRBV7-9 with TRBJ2-1; D is uncertain. V gave up 5 bases and J gave up 0 bases, with 11 bases separating them. CDR3 length equals 15 residues. Germline V lookup: CDR1 SEHNR, CDR2 FQNEAQ (reference sequence). CDR3 amino acids: CASSPFAGSYNEQFF. DNA for the CDR3: TGTGCCAGCAGCCCTTTCGCAGGCTCCTACAATGAGCAGTTCTTC. The whole variable domain, filled in from reference TRBV7-9 and TRBJ2-1, reads DTGVSQNPRHKITKRGQNVTFRCDPISEHNRLYWYRQTLGQGPEFLTYFQNEAQLEKSRLLSDRFSAERPKGSFSTLEIQRTEQGDSAMYLCASSPFAGSYNEQFFGPGTRLTVL.

The V gene is TRBV4-3, the J gene TRBJ2-2; 7 bases fit TRBD1. Trimming took 0 bases from V and 6 from J; bases not matched to a gene: 4. The CDR3 consists of 15 residues. CDR1 is LGHNA, CDR2 YSLEER, per germline. CDR3 residues: CASSQEQGWAGELFF. The CDR3 DNA follows: TGCGCCAGCAGCCAAGAACAGGGGTGGGCCGGGGAGCTGTTTTTT.

The rearrangement uses TRBV30 and TRBJ2-7; 9 bases align to TRBD1. V lost 7 bases to trimming and J lost 6 bases; unmatched junction nucleotides: 10. This CDR3 is 13 amino acids long. Germline V CDR1 and CDR2: GTSNPN, SVGIG (reference sequence). CDR3 residues: CASHRTGASEQYF. The DNA for the CDR3 is TGTGCCTCCCATCGGACAGGGGCGAGCGAGCAGTACTTC. The full variable domain, its missing parts supplied by reference TRBV30 and TRBJ2-7, is SQTIHQWPATLVQPVGSPLSLECTVEGTSNPNLYWYRQAAGRGLQLLFYSVGIGQISSEVPQNLSASRPQDRQFILSSKKLLLSDSGFYLCASHRTGASEQYFGPGTRLTVT.

V gene TRBV30 combines with J gene TRBJ2-5; D is perhaps TRBD1 (5 bases). Germline CDR1 GTSNPN, CDR2 SVGIG (reference sequence). The CDR3 is 16 amino acids. Trimming took 4 bases from V and 1 from J, leaving 19 bases between them. CDR3 coding DNA: TGTGCCTGGAAGGGTTACACGGGCAGGGCCCAAGAGACCCAGTACTTC. Protein: CAWKGYTGRAQETQYF.

This chain joins TRBV28 and TRBJ1-6, with D hard to call. Germline CDR1 reads MDHEN; CDR2 reads SYDVKM. The CDR3 has 15 amino acids. V gave up 3 bases and J gave up 8 bases, with 14 bases separating them. The CDR3 spells CASSLSPGGDSPLHF. CDR3 DNA: TGTGCCAGCAGTTTGTCCCCGGGCGGGGATTCACCCCTCCACTTT.

This chain connects TRBV20-1 to TRBJ1-3, with TRBD1 matching over 7 bases. Per germline, CDR1 DFQATT and CDR2 SNEGSKA (reference sequence). The length of the CDR3 is 14 residues. The V gene end was trimmed by 3 bases and the J gene end by 0 bases; junction bases not matched to a gene: 2. The CDR3 bases are TGCAGTGCTAGTTACAGGGGCTCTGGAAACACCATATATTTT. Protein: CSASYRGSGNTIYF.

The chain carries TRBV5-1 and TRBJ2-6; no definite D call. Per germline, CDR1 SGHRS and CDR2 YFSETQ. This CDR3 spans 14 amino acids. Trimming left V 2 bases short and J 1 base short, with 4 bases between. The CDR3, as DNA: TGCGCCAGCAGCTTACTATCTGGGGCCAACGTCCTGACTTTC. Translated, it gives CASSLLSGANVLTF.

The gene calls are TRBV5-6 and TRBJ1-2, with TRBD1 identical over 9 bases. The CDR3 extends over 13 amino acids. Germline CDR1 is SGHDT and CDR2 is YYEEEE. The junction had 4 bases not matched to a gene; V was cut back by 4 bases and J by 6 bases. The CDR3 spells CASSPQGANGYTF. In DNA form, the CDR3 reads TGTGCCAGCAGCCCACAGGGGGCGAATGGCTACACCTTC.

V gene TRBV19 combines with J gene TRBJ1-1; no clear D. V lost 10 bases and J 0 bases, leaving 15 bases between the germline ends. Looked up from germline, CDR1 is LNHDA and CDR2 is SQIVND (reference sequence). The CDR3 is 14 amino acids. This CDR3 is CATDSGELNTEAFF. CDR3 bases: TGTGCCACCGATTCCGGGGAGCTGAACACTGAAGCTTTCTTT.

The J gene is TRBJ1-6, the V gene TRBV7-9, with D maybe TRBD1 (6 bases). V was clipped by 6 bases and J by 10 bases, with 13 bases between them. CDR1 SEHNR and CDR2 FQNEAQ come from the germline V gene (reference sequence). The CDR3 sequence is 13 residues long. In DNA, the CDR3 is TGTGCCAGCAGACGACAGACAGGATCACCCCTCCACTTT. Translation gives CASRRQTGSPLHF.

The chain is built from TRBV5-1 and TRBJ1-1, with D perhaps TRBD1 (6 bases). Germline V gives CDR1 SGHRS, CDR2 YFSETQ. Trimming took 5 bases from V and 8 from J, leaving 10 bases between them. The CDR3 is 11 residues long. As DNA, the CDR3 is TGCGCCAGCAGAGAGGGGGTGGAAGCTTTCTTT. Translated, it gives CASREGVEAFF.